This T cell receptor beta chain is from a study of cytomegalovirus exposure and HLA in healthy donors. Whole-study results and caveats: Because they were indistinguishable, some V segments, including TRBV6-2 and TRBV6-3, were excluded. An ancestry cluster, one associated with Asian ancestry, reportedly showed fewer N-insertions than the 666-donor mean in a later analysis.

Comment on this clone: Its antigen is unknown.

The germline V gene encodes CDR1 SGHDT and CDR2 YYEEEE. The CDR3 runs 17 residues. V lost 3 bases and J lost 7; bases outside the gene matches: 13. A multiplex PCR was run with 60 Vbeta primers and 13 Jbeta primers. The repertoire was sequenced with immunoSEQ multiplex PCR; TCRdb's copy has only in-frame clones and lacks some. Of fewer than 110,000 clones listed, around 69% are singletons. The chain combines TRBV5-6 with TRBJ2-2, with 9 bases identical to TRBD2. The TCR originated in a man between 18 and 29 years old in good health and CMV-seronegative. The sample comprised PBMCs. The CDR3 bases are TGTGCCAGCAGCTCCTCCCGGGCGGGGGGGCTCGGCGGGGAGCTGTTTTTT. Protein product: CASSSSRAGGLGGELFF. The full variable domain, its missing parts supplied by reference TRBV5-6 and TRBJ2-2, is DAGVTQSPTHLIKTRGQQVTLRCSPKSGHDTVSWYQQALGQGPQFIFQYYEEEERQRGNFPDRFSGHQFPNYSSELNVNALLLGDSALYLCASSSSRAGGLGGELFFGEGSRLTVL.